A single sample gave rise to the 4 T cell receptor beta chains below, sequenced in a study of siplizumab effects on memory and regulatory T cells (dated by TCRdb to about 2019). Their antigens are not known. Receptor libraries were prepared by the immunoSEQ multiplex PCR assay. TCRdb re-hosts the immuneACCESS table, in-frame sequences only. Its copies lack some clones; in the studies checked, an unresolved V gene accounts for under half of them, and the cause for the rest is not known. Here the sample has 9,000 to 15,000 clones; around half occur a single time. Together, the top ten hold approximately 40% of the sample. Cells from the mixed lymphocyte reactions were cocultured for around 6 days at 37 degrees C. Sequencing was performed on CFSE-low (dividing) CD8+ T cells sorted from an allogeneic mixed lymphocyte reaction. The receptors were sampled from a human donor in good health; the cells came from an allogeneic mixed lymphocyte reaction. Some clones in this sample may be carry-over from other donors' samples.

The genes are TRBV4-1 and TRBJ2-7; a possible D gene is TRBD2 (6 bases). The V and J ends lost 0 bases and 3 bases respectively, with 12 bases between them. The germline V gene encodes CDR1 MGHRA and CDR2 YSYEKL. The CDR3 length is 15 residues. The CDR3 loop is CASSQDEMGGYEQYF. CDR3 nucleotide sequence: TGCGCCAGCAGCCAAGATGAAATGGGGGGCTACGAGCAGTACTTC.

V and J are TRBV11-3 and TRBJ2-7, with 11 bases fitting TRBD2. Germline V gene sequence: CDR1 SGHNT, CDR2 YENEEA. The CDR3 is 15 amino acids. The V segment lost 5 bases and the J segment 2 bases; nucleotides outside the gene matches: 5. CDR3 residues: CASSHRLAGPYEQYF. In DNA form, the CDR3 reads TGTGCCAGCAGCCACAGACTAGCGGGGCCCTACGAGCAGTACTTC.

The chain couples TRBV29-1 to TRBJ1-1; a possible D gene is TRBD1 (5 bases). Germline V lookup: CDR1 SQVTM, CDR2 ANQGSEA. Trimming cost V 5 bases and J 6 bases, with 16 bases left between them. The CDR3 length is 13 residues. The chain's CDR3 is CSVPRADNAEAFF. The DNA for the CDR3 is TGCAGCGTTCCTAGGGCGGACAACGCTGAAGCTTTCTTT.

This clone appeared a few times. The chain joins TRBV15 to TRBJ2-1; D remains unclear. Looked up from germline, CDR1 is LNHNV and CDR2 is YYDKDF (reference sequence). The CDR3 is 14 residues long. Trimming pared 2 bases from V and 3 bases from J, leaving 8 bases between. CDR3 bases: TGTGCCACCAGCAGACCAGCCCGCTACAATGAGCAGTTCTTC. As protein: CATSRPARYNEQFF.